This TCR beta chain is drawn from a study of blood T cell repertoires in COVID-19. Background on the study: Material from acute and convalescent COVID-19 was sourced from the United States, Italy and Spain.

The CDR3 extends over 15 amino acids. Germline loops: CDR1 GTSNPN, CDR2 SVGIG (reference sequence). The J segment lost 8 bases and the V segment lost 2 bases, leaving 11 bases of the junction unmatched. Sequenced by immunoSEQ multiplex PCR; TCRdb stores in-frame clones only, minus some. This sample has approximately 220,000 clones, with about 85% found just once. The sample holds a few counts of this clone. The receptor was isolated from a man aged 40-49 years who had recovered from COVID-19. J is TRBJ1-5 and V is TRBV30; 8 bases line up with TRBD1. Source material: PBMCs or T cells enriched from blood (not recorded which). CDR3 in DNA: TGTGCCTGGAGTATGGGACAGGCCGGGGTGAAGCCCCAGCATTTT. Protein: CAWSMGQAGVKPQHF. The full variable domain, in which reference TRBV30 and TRBJ1-5 provide the parts outside the CDR3, is SQTIHQWPATLVQPVGSPLSLECTVEGTSNPNLYWYRQAAGRGLQLLFYSVGIGQISSEVPQNLSASRPQDRQFILSSKKLLLSDSGFYLCAWSMGQAGVKPQHFGDGTRLSIL.